These 15 T cell receptor beta chains originate from one sample sequenced in a study of preoperative IRX-2 immunotherapy in early breast cancer. Sequencing was performed with immunoSEQ multiplex PCR; in TCRdb, only in-frame clones are kept and a portion is missing. This table holds roughly 25,000 clones, approximately 96% found once. Treatment defined: preoperative locoregional IRX-2 cytokine immunotherapy. Sequenced material: tumor tissue, taken after IRX-2 immunotherapy. Every receptor here comes from a human donor with breast cancer.

Here the CDR3 reads CASSLGGPGTDTQYF. As DNA, the CDR3 is TGCGCCAGCAGCTTGGGAGGGCCGGGCACAGATACGCAGTATTTT. This rearrangement joins TRBV5-1 to TRBJ2-3; a weak D match, TRBD2 (5 bases). CDR1 SGHRS and CDR2 YFSETQ come from the germline V gene. This CDR3 is 15 amino acids long. Trimming left V 0 bases short and J 1 base short, with 9 bases between.

The V gene is TRBV6-4, the J gene TRBJ2-1; D ambiguous. Germline values: CDR1 MRHNA, CDR2 SNTAGT. The V and J ends lost 6 bases and 1 base respectively, with 7 bases between them. CDR3 length: 13 residues. The CDR3 loop reads CASSRSSYNEQFF. For the CDR3, the DNA is TGTGCCAGCAGCCGTAGTTCCTACAATGAGCAGTTCTTC.

This sequence joins TRBV6-1 and TRBJ2-2; D is unresolved. The germline gives CDR1 MNHNS, CDR2 SASEGT. The CDR3 is made up of 14 amino acids. V lost 5 bases to trimming and J lost 0 bases, with 7 bases between them. CDR3 nucleotide sequence: TGTGCCAGCAGTCTCGGGCCGAACACCGGGGAGCTGTTTTTT. Its translation is CASSLGPNTGELFF.

The chain couples TRBV29-1 to TRBJ2-1; D is possibly TRBD1 (5 bases). The V end was cut by 4 bases, the J end by 3 bases, with 10 bases between. The CDR3 is 13 amino acids. Germline CDR1 and CDR2: SQVTM and ANQGSEA. Here the CDR3 reads CSVVRQGYNEQFF. Here the CDR3 DNA reads TGCAGCGTTGTCCGGCAGGGCTACAATGAGCAGTTCTTC.

The genes are TRBV14 and TRBJ1-2; D remains ambiguous. Trimming took 4 bases from V and 3 from J, leaving 9 bases between them. This CDR3 has 13 residues. Germline loops: CDR1 SGHDN, CDR2 FVKESK. For the CDR3, the DNA is TGTGCCAGCAGCCTAGACGGAGACTATGGCTACACCTTC. Translated, it gives CASSLDGDYGYTF.

This clone appeared a few times. The rearrangement links TRBV4-2 to TRBJ1-1; 7 bases are a match to TRBD1. With 5 bases clipped from V and 8 bases from J, the junction kept 8 bases outside the gene matches. From germline, CDR1 is LGHNA and CDR2 YNFKEQ. This CDR3 is 13 amino acids long. The CDR3 protein is CASSKIWGQEAFF. In DNA, the CDR3 is TGTGCCAGCAGCAAGATATGGGGACAGGAAGCTTTCTTT.

The V and J genes are TRBV28 and TRBJ2-1, with 10 positions matching TRBD2. Germline loops: CDR1 MDHEN, CDR2 SYDVKM. J was trimmed by 0 bases and V by 5 bases; bases with no gene match: 13. The CDR3 consists of 19 residues. CDR3 sequence: CASSLGPGLAASSYNEQFF. The DNA of the CDR3 is TGTGCCAGCAGTCTAGGTCCCGGACTAGCGGCGAGCTCCTACAATGAGCAGTTCTTC.

The V call is TRBV11-3, the J call TRBJ2-3, with 7 bases fitting TRBD1. Germline V lookup: CDR1 SGHNT, CDR2 YENEEA. Unmatched junction bases numbered 5, after V lost 5 bases and J lost 0 bases. There are 15 residues in the CDR3. CDR3 sequence: CASSRGTASTDTQYF. DNA of the CDR3: TGTGCCAGCAGCCGAGGGACAGCTAGCACAGATACGCAGTATTTT.

The genes are TRBV28 and TRBJ2-3; no firm D call. The CDR3 covers 15 residues. Per the germline V gene, CDR1 is MDHEN and CDR2 is SYDVKM. The V end lost 7 bases, the J end lost 0 bases, and 14 bases lay between the germline ends. In DNA form, the CDR3 reads TGTGCCAGCACCATAGGAGAGAGGAGCACAGATACGCAGTATTTT. Translated, it gives CASTIGERSTDTQYF.

V gene TRBV5-1 combines with J gene TRBJ1-2; maybe TRBD1 (5 bases). Germline V CDR1 and CDR2: SGHRS, YFSETQ. The CDR3 contains 15 residues. V lost 0 bases, J lost 7 bases, and 16 bases lay in between. The DNA of the CDR3 is TGCGCCAGCAGCTTGGGCGACAGAACGGCGCGTGGCTACACCTTC. It is translated as CASSLGDRTARGYTF.

In its sample, this clone was seen once. This sequence joins TRBV4-2 and TRBJ2-2, with D perhaps matching TRBD1 (6 bases). The CDR3 totals 15 residues. With 4 bases removed from V and 5 bases from J, the gap between germline ends came to 14 bases. Germline values: CDR1 LGHNA, CDR2 YNFKEQ. The CDR3 region is CASSLQKGGTGELFF. The CDR3 region has the DNA TGTGCCAGCAGCCTACAAAAAGGGGGTACCGGGGAGCTGTTTTTT.

This rearrangement joins TRBV5-1 to TRBJ1-3; a weak D match, TRBD1 (5 bases). The CDR3 has 14 residues. V lost 4 bases, J lost 2 bases, and 10 bases lay in between. Germline CDR1 SGHRS, CDR2 YFSETQ. CDR3: CASSPGGAGNTIYF. The CDR3 DNA follows: TGCGCCAGCAGCCCCGGGGGGGCTGGAAACACCATATATTTT.

The chain couples TRBV4-2 to TRBJ2-7; a possible D gene is TRBD2 (6 bases). CDR1 and CDR2 from the germline V gene are LGHNA and YNFKEQ. This CDR3 has 14 residues. With 4 bases removed from V and 2 bases from J, the gap between germline ends came to 12 bases. The CDR3 DNA reads as TGTGCCAGCAGCCCAGGCGGGACTCCCTACGAGCAGTACTTC. It is translated as CASSPGGTPYEQYF.

The chain has TRBV11-1 and TRBJ2-5, with 11 bases matching TRBD2. The trim removed 5 bases at V and 5 bases at J, leaving 7 bases unmatched. The CDR3 covers 15 residues. Germline V gives CDR1 SGHAT, CDR2 FQDESV (reference sequence). CDR3 in DNA: TGTGCCAGCAGCCCCCCGACTAGCGGGGTGGAGACCCAGTACTTC. Translation gives CASSPPTSGVETQYF.

The chain carries TRBV7-2 and TRBJ2-5; no reliable D call. Looked up from germline, CDR1 is SGHTA and CDR2 is FQGNSA. V was trimmed by 7 bases and J by 1 base, leaving 16 bases between them. The CDR3 has 15 residues. Here the CDR3 reads CASIIQSGPQETQYF. Written as DNA, the CDR3 is TGTGCCAGCATTATACAATCCGGGCCCCAAGAGACCCAGTACTTC.